This T cell receptor beta chain was observed in a study of cytomegalovirus exposure and HLA in healthy donors. Study information: Around 77 million unique TCRs from HLA-typed donors made up an early data release. Study-level findings and limits: Earlier results showed most TCR beta V segments being productive about 87% or about 30% of the time. Presence/absence analyses treated sequencing depth as roughly uniform across donors.

With respect to this clone: The target antigen is unknown.

The PCR had 60 Vbeta and 13 Jbeta primers. Produced via immunoSEQ multiplex PCR; TCRdb's table is partial and in-frame only. The table includes about 160,000 clones, 80% detected once. The CDR3 loop spans 13 amino acids. The V gene's germline CDR1 is SGHTA and CDR2 FQGNSA. The germline V and J ends were trimmed by 1 base and 6 bases, with 10 bases remaining between them. The specimen was PBMCs. The J gene is TRBJ2-7, the V gene TRBV7-2, with D perhaps matching TRBD2 (6 bases). The sequence was collected from a human donor in good health. The CDR3 region is CASSLGLDREQYF. The CDR3 DNA reads TGTGCCAGCAGCTTAGGACTAGATCGCGAGCAGTACTTC.